The rows below give T cell receptor beta chains drawn from one sample of a study of somatic mutations in cytotoxic T cells in rheumatoid arthritis. Method: immunoSEQ multiplex PCR; TCRdb's copy keeps in-frame clones and lacks some. The sample includes under 20,000 clones, around 85% of them seen just once. Sequences were obtained from CD8+ T cells sorted from blood. Every receptor here comes from a woman aged 40 to 50 with rheumatoid arthritis. The CDR3 runs from the conserved cysteine through the conserved F or W. The D gene is left open where the match is weak. Clone size is not always given. Where it is, it says once, few, many or a class for expanded clones.

V gene: TRBV5-1
J gene: TRBJ2-1
D gene: TRBD2
clone size: -
CDR3 protein: CASSTNGGGRVLNEQFF
CDR3 DNA: TGCGCCAGCAGCACCAATGGGGGCGGGAGGGTGTTAAATGAGCAGTTCTTC

V gene: TRBV4-2
J gene: TRBJ1-2
D gene: -
clone size: -
CDR3 protein: CASSQRGAYGYTF
CDR3 DNA: TGTGCCAGCAGCCAACGGGGGGCCTATGGCTACACCTTC

V gene: TRBV9
J gene: TRBJ2-7
D gene: TRBD2
clone size: -
CDR3 protein: CASSVSDGNGGDDEQYF
CDR3 DNA: TGTGCCAGCAGCGTATCTGATGGGAATGGGGGGGATGATGAGCAGTACTTC

V gene: TRBV15
J gene: TRBJ2-7
D gene: -
clone size: few
CDR3 protein: CATSKYGDEQYF
CDR3 DNA: TGTGCCACCAGCAAGTATGGAGACGAGCAGTACTTC

V gene: TRBV2
J gene: TRBJ1-2
D gene: -
clone size: -
CDR3 protein: CASSEEGPHYGYTF
CDR3 DNA: TGTGCCAGCAGTGAAGAGGGGCCCCACTATGGCTACACCTTC

V gene: TRBV27
J gene: TRBJ2-1
D gene: -
clone size: once
CDR3 protein: CASSPRVGNEQFF
CDR3 DNA: TGTGCCAGCAGTCCTCGCGTCGGTAATGAGCAGTTCTTC

V gene: TRBV5-4
J gene: TRBJ2-5
D gene: TRBD2
clone size: -
CDR3 protein: CASRWGGEETQYF
CDR3 DNA: TGTGCCAGCAGGTGGGGGGGAGAGGAGACCCAGTACTTC

V gene: TRBV7-9
J gene: TRBJ2-5
D gene: TRBD1
clone size: -
CDR3 protein: CASSTQGQKETQYF
CDR3 DNA: TGTGCCAGCAGCACCCAGGGACAGAAAGAGACCCAGTACTTC

V gene: TRBV11-3
J gene: TRBJ2-1
D gene: TRBD1
clone size: -
CDR3 protein: CASSLDFRTGGPHVQFF
CDR3 DNA: TGTGCCAGCAGCTTAGATTTTAGGACAGGGGGCCCCCATGTGCAGTTCTTC

V gene: TRBV27
J gene: TRBJ2-3
D gene: TRBD2
clone size: -
CDR3 protein: CASSPRRTSGGHEDTQYF
CDR3 DNA: TGTGCCAGCAGTCCTCGCCGGACTAGCGGGGGGCATGAAGATACGCAGTATTTT

V gene: TRBV5-6
J gene: TRBJ2-7
D gene: TRBD2
clone size: once
CDR3 protein: CASSYSGEAYEQYF
CDR3 DNA: TGTGCCAGCAGCTATAGCGGGGAGGCCTACGAGCAGTACTTC

V gene: TRBV7-7
J gene: TRBJ2-1
D gene: -
clone size: -
CDR3 protein: CASSLVVGGQSEQFF
CDR3 DNA: TGTGCCAGCAGCTTAGTGGTGGGAGGCCAGAGTGAGCAGTTCTTC

V gene: TRBV4-1
J gene: TRBJ1-2
D gene: -
clone size: -
CDR3 protein: CASSQEDSDYGYTF
CDR3 DNA: TGCGCCAGCAGCCAAGAGGACTCTGACTATGGCTACACCTTC

V gene: TRBV29-1
J gene: TRBJ2-3
D gene: -
clone size: -
CDR3 protein: CSVGGGQEVLLDTQYF
CDR3 DNA: TGCAGCGTTGGGGGGGGACAGGAGGTCCTCCTAGATACGCAGTATTTT

V gene: TRBV13
J gene: TRBJ2-1
D gene: TRBD2
clone size: once
CDR3 protein: CASSSAGGPYNEQFF
CDR3 DNA: TGTGCCAGCAGCTCGGCGGGAGGGCCCTACAATGAGCAGTTCTTC

V gene: TRBV7-9
J gene: TRBJ1-2
D gene: -
clone size: -
CDR3 protein: CASSPPGQEGGTF
CDR3 DNA: TGTGCCAGCAGCCCCCCCGGGCAGGAGGGTGGGACCTTC

V gene: TRBV2
J gene: TRBJ2-3
D gene: TRBD1
clone size: -
CDR3 protein: CASSESGTVSIQDTQYF
CDR3 DNA: TGTGCCAGCAGTGAGAGTGGGACAGTGTCCATACAAGATACGCAGTATTTT

V gene: TRBV20-1
J gene: TRBJ2-3
D gene: -
clone size: -
CDR3 protein: CSARDLDTQYF
CDR3 DNA: TGCAGTGCTCGGGACTTGGATACGCAGTATTTT

V gene: TRBV7-2
J gene: TRBJ1-1
D gene: -
clone size: -
CDR3 protein: CASSLDGLPGTEAFF
CDR3 DNA: TGTGCCAGCAGCTTAGATGGCCTTCCGGGGACTGAAGCTTTCTTT

V gene: TRBV7-6
J gene: TRBJ2-7
D gene: TRBD2
clone size: -
CDR3 protein: CASSSRGLAGEGSSYEQYF
CDR3 DNA: TGTGCCAGCAGCTCAAGGGGACTAGCGGGCGAGGGGAGCTCCTACGAGCAGTACTTC

V gene: TRBV19
J gene: TRBJ2-7
D gene: TRBD1
clone size: -
CDR3 protein: CASTGTASYEQYF
CDR3 DNA: TGTGCCAGTACCGGGACAGCCTCCTACGAGCAGTACTTC

V gene: TRBV30
J gene: TRBJ2-7
D gene: TRBD1
clone size: once
CDR3 protein: CAWSGTGGSEQYF
CDR3 DNA: TGTGCCTGGAGTGGGACAGGTGGATCCGAGCAGTACTTC

V gene: TRBV7-2
J gene: TRBJ2-1
D gene: TRBD2
clone size: -
CDR3 protein: CASRQLAGIINEQFF
CDR3 DNA: TGTGCCAGCAGACAACTAGCGGGTATCATCAATGAGCAGTTCTTC

V gene: TRBV19
J gene: TRBJ1-3
D gene: TRBD1
clone size: -
CDR3 protein: CASSITGAISGNTIYF
CDR3 DNA: TGTGCCAGTAGTATTACAGGGGCGATCTCTGGAAACACCATATATTTT

V gene: TRBV25-1
J gene: TRBJ2-5
D gene: -
clone size: -
CDR3 protein: CASSETGGGETQYF
CDR3 DNA: TGTGCCAGCAGTGAAACAGGGGGGGGAGAGACCCAGTACTTC

V gene: TRBV10-3
J gene: TRBJ1-6
D gene: TRBD1
clone size: -
CDR3 protein: CAISEPTGGYSPLHF
CDR3 DNA: TGTGCCATCAGTGAGCCGACAGGGGGATATTCACCCCTCCACTTT

V gene: TRBV27
J gene: TRBJ1-3
D gene: -
clone size: -
CDR3 protein: CASSPTGLSGNTIYF
CDR3 DNA: TGTGCCAGCAGTCCCACAGGTCTCTCTGGAAACACCATATATTTT

V gene: TRBV7-8
J gene: TRBJ1-1
D gene: -
clone size: -
CDR3 protein: CASSVDSTEAFF
CDR3 DNA: TGTGCCAGCAGCGTCGACAGTACTGAAGCTTTCTTT

V gene: TRBV2
J gene: TRBJ1-1
D gene: -
clone size: large
CDR3 protein: CASRRGPRDTEAFF
CDR3 DNA: TGTGCCAGCAGAAGAGGACCCCGGGATACTGAAGCTTTCTTT

V gene: TRBV7-8
J gene: TRBJ2-3
D gene: TRBD2
clone size: -
CDR3 protein: CASSFRVPGGGADTQYF
CDR3 DNA: TGTGCCAGCAGCTTTAGGGTACCGGGGGGAGGGGCAGATACGCAGTATTTT

V gene: TRBV7-2
J gene: TRBJ2-3
D gene: TRBD2
clone size: -
CDR3 protein: CATRPHSGGRGDTQYF
CDR3 DNA: TGTGCCACTCGCCCCCATAGCGGGGGACGAGGAGATACGCAGTATTTT

V gene: TRBV5-1
J gene: TRBJ1-3
D gene: -
clone size: -
CDR3 protein: CASSLEAGGNTIYF
CDR3 DNA: TGCGCCAGCAGCTTGGAAGCGGGGGGAAACACCATATATTTT

V gene: TRBV6-1
J gene: TRBJ1-4
D gene: TRBD1
clone size: -
CDR3 protein: CATLYRGVNEKLFF
CDR3 DNA: TGTGCCACCCTTTACAGGGGCGTTAATGAAAAACTGTTTTTT

V gene: TRBV5-4
J gene: TRBJ1-1
D gene: -
clone size: -
CDR3 protein: CASSLAGENTEAFF
CDR3 DNA: TGTGCCAGCAGCTTGGCAGGGGAGAACACTGAAGCTTTCTTT

V gene: TRBV28
J gene: TRBJ2-3
D gene: -
clone size: -
CDR3 protein: CASSFEWGEITDTQYF
CDR3 DNA: TGTGCCAGCAGTTTTGAGTGGGGGGAAATCACAGATACGCAGTATTTT